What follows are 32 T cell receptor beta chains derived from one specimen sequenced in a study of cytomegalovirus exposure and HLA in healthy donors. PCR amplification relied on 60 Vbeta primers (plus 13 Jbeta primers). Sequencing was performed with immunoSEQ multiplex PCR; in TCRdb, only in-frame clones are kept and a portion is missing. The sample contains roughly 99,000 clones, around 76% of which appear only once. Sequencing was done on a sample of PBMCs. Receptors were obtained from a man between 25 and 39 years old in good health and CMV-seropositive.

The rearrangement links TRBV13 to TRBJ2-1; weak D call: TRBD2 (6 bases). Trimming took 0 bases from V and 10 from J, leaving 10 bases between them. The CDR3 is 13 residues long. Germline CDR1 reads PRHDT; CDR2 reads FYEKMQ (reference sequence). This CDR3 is CASSLGGAGEQFF. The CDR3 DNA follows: TGTGCCAGCAGCTTAGGCGGGGCGGGGGAGCAGTTCTTC. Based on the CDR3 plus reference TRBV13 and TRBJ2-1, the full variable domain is AAGVIQSPRHLIKEKRETATLKCYPIPRHDTVYWYQQGPGQDPQFLISFYEKMQSDKGSIPDRFSAQQFSDYHSELNMSSLELGDSALYFCASSLGGAGEQFFGPGTRLTVL.

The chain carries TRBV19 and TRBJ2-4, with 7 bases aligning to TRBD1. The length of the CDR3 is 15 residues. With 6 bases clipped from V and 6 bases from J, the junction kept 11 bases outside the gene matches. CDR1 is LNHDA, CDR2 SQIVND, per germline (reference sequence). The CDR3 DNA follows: TGTGCCAGTAGACCCCTGGACAGGCCTACAAACATTCAGTACTTC. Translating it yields CASRPLDRPTNIQYF.

The CDR3 here is CASSDSRRTEAFF. Written as DNA, the CDR3 is TGTGCCAGCAGTGACAGTCGGAGGACTGAAGCTTTCTTT. The chain uses TRBV2 and TRBJ1-1; unclear D gene. The V end lost 3 bases, the J end lost 5 bases, and 10 bases lay between the germline ends. Germline V gene sequence: CDR1 SNHLY, CDR2 FYNNEI. The CDR3 is made up of 13 amino acids.

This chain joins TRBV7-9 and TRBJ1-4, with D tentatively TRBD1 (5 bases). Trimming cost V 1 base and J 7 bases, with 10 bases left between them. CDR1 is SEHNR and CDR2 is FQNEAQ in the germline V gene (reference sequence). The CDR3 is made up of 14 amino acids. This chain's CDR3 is CASSLGRGGEKLFF. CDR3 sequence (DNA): TGTGCCAGCAGCTTAGGTAGGGGCGGTGAAAAACTGTTTTTT.

CDR3 sequence reads: CASSSGGELLANYGYTF. CDR3 coding DNA: TGTGCCAGCAGCTCGGGCGGGGAGTTACTAGCTAACTATGGCTACACCTTC. The chain recombines TRBV7-8 with TRBJ1-2, with D unresolved. The length of the CDR3 is 17 residues. CDR1 SGHVS and CDR2 FQNEAQ come from the germline V gene. V lost 4 bases, J lost 0 bases, and 18 bases lay in between.

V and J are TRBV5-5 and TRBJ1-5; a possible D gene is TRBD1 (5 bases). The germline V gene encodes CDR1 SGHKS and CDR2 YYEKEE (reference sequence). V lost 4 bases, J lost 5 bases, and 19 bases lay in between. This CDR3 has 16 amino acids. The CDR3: CASSATSWGEDQPQHF. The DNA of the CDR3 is TGTGCCAGCAGCGCAACCTCTTGGGGGGAGGATCAGCCCCAGCATTTT.

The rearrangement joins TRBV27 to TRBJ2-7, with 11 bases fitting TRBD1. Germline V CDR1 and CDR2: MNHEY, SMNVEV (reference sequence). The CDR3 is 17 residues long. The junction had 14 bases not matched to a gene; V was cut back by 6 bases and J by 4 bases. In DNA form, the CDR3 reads TGTGCCAGCAGCCCCCGCGCCCGGGACAGGGGGTTATACGAGCAGTACTTC. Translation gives CASSPRARDRGLYEQYF.

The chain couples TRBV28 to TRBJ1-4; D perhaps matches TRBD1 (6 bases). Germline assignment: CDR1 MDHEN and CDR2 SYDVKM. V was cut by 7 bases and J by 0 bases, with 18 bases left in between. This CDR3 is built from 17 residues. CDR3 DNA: TGTGCCAGCAATACAGGGCCATCGATTGCAACTAATGAAAAACTGTTTTTT. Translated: CASNTGPSIATNEKLFF.

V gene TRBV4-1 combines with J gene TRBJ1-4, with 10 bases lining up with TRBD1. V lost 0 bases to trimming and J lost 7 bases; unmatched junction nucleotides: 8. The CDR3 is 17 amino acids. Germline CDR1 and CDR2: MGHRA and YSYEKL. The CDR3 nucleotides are TGCGCCAGCAGCCAAGATCGATCGACAGGGGGCCCTGAAAAACTGTTTTTT. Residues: CASSQDRSTGGPEKLFF.

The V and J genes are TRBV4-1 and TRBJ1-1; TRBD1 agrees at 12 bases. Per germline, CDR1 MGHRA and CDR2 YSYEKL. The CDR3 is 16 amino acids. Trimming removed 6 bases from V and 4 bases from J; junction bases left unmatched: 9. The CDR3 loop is CASRPGTGGMSTEAFF. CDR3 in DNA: TGCGCCAGCAGACCGGGGACAGGGGGCATGAGCACTGAAGCTTTCTTT.

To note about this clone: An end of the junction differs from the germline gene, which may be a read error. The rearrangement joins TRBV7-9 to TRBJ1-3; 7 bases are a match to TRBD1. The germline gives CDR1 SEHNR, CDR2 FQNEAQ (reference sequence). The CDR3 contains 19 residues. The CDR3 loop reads CSSSTGAQDSIDSGNTIYF. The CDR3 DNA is TGTTCCAGCAGCACAGGGGCCCAGGACAGCATCGACTCTGGAAACACCATATATTTT. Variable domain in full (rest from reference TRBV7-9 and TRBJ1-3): DTGVSQNPRHKITKRGQNVTFRCDPISEHNRLYWYRQTLGQGPEFLTYFQNEAQLEKSRLLSDRFSAERPKGSFSTLEIQRTEQGDSAMYLCSSSTGAQDSIDSGNTIYFGEGSWLTVV.

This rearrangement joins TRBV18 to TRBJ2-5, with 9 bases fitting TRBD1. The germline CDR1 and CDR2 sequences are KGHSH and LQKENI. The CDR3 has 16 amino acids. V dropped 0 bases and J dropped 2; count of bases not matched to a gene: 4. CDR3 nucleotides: TGTGCCAGCTCACCACCTACAGGGGGCCGGCAAGAGACCCAGTACTTC. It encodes CASSPPTGGRQETQYF.

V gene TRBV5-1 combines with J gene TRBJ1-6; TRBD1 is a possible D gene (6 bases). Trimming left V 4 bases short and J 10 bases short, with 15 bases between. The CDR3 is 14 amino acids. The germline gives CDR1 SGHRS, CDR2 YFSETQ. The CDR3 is CASSLGQQSSPLHF. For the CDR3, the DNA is TGCGCCAGCAGCCTCGGACAGCAGTCATCACCCCTCCACTTT.

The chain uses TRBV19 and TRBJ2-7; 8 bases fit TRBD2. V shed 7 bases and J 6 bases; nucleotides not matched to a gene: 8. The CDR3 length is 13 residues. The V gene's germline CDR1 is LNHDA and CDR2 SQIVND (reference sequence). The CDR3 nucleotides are TGTGCCAGTAAACCCAACGGGGGGGTCGAGCAGTACTTC. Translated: CASKPNGGVEQYF.

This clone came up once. CDR3 sequence: CASSDRGYQETQYF. CDR3 in DNA: TGTGCCAGCAGTGATCGCGGGTACCAAGAGACCCAGTACTTC. The chain links TRBV25-1 to TRBJ2-5, with a weak D call TRBD2 (5 bases). Germline CDR1 reads MGHDK; CDR2 reads SYGVNS. The CDR3 sequence is 14 residues long. V was clipped by 3 bases and J by 0 bases, with 8 bases between them.

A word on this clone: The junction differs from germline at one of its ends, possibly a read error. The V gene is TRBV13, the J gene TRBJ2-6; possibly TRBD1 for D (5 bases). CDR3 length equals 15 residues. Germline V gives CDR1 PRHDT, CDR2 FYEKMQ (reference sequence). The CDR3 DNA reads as TGTGCCAGCAGCTCTCAGCCCGCTGGGGCCAACGGCCTGACTTTC. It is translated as CASSSQPAGANGLTF. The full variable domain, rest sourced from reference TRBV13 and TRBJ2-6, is AAGVIQSPRHLIKEKRETATLKCYPIPRHDTVYWYQQGPGQDPQFLISFYEKMQSDKGSIPDRFSAQQFSDYHSELNMSSLELGDSALYFCASSSQPAGANGLTFGAGSRLTVL.

CDR3 sequence (DNA): TGTGCCAGCAGCTTGTATGGAGCTCTTGGAGATACGCAGTATTTT. Amino acids: CASSLYGALGDTQYF. The gene calls are TRBV5-5 and TRBJ2-3; D not certain. This CDR3 has 15 residues. Trimming cost V 1 base and J 5 bases, with 14 bases left between them. The germline CDR1 and CDR2 sequences are SGHKS and YYEKEE (reference sequence). The variable domain in full, completed from reference TRBV5-5 and TRBJ2-3, reads DAGVTQSPTHLIKTRGQQVTLRCSPISGHKSVSWYQQVLGQGPQFIFQYYEKEERGRGNFPDRFSARQFPNYSSELNVNALLLGDSALYLCASSLYGALGDTQYFGPGTRLTVL.

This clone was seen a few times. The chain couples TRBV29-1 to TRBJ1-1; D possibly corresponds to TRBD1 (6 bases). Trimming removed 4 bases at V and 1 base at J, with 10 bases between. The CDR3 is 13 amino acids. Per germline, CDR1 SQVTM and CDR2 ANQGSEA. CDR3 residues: CSVAARGNTEAFF. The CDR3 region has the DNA TGCAGCGTTGCGGCCAGGGGGAACACTGAAGCTTTCTTT.

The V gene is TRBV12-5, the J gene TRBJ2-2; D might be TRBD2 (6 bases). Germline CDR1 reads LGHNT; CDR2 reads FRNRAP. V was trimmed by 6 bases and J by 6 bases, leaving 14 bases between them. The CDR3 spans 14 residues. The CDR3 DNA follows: TGTGCTAGTGGGGTGGGACTGGCTGCCGGGGAGCTGTTTTTT. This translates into CASGVGLAAGELFF.

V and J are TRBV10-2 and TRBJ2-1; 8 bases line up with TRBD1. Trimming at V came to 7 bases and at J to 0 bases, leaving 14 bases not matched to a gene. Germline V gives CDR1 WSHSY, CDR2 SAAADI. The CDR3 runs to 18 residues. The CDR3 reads CASTGRQGAQSSYNEQFF. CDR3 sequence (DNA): TGCGCCAGCACAGGTCGGCAGGGGGCCCAAAGCTCCTACAATGAGCAGTTCTTC.

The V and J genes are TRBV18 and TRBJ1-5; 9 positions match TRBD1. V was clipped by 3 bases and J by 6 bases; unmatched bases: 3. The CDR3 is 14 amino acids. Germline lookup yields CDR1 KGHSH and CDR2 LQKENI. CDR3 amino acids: CASSPGQGGQPQHF. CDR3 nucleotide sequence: TGTGCCAGCTCACCGGGACAGGGCGGTCAGCCCCAGCATTTT.

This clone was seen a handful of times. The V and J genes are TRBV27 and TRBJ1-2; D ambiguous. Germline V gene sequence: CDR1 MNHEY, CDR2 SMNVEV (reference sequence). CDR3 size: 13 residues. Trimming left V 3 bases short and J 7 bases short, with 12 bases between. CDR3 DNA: TGTGCCAGCAGTTTTTCCCGGGGAGGTGGCTACACCTTC. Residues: CASSFSRGGGYTF.

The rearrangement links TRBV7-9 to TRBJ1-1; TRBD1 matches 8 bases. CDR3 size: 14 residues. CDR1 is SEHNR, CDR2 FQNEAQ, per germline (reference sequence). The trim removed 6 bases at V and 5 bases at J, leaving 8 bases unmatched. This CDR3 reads CASSNQGALTEAFF. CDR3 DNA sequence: TGTGCCAGCAGTAACCAGGGGGCGCTAACTGAAGCTTTCTTT. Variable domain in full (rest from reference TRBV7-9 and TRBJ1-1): DTGVSQNPRHKITKRGQNVTFRCDPISEHNRLYWYRQTLGQGPEFLTYFQNEAQLEKSRLLSDRFSAERPKGSFSTLEIQRTEQGDSAMYLCASSNQGALTEAFFGQGTRLTVV.

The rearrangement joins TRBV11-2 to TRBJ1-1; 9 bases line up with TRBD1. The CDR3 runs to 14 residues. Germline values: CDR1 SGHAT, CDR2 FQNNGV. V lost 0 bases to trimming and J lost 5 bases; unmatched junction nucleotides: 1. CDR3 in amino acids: CASSLEGQGTEAFF. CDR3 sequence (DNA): TGTGCCAGCAGCTTAGAAGGACAGGGGACTGAAGCTTTCTTT. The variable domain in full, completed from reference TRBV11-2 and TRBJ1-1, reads EAGVAQSPRYKIIEKRQSVAFWCNPISGHATLYWYQQILGQGPKLLIQFQNNGVVDDSQLPKDRFSAERLKGVDSTLKIQPAKLEDSAVYLCASSLEGQGTEAFFGQGTRLTVV.

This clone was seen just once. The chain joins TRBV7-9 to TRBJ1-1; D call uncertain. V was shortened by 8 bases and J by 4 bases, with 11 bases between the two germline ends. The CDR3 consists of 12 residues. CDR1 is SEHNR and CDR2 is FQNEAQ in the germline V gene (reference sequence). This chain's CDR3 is CASEGWSTEAFF. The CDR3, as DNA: TGTGCCAGCGAGGGATGGAGCACTGAAGCTTTCTTT.

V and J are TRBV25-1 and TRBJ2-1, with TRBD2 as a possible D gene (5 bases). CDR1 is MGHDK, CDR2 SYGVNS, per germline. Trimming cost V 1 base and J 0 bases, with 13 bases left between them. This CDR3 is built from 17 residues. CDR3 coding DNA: TGTGCCAGCAGTGAATCCCTCGGGCGGGCCTCCTACAATGAGCAGTTCTTC. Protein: CASSESLGRASYNEQFF.

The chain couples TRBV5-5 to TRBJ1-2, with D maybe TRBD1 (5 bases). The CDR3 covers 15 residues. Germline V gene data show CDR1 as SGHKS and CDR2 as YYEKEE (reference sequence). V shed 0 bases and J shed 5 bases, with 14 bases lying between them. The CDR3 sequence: CASSLGFGTEYGYTF. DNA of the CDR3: TGTGCCAGCAGCTTGGGGTTCGGGACTGAGTATGGCTACACCTTC.

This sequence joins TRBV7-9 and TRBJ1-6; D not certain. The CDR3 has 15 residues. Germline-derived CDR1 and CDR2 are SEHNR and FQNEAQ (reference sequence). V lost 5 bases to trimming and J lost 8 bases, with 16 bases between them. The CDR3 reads CASSASGRPDSPLHF. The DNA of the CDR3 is TGTGCCAGCAGCGCCAGTGGGAGACCTGATTCACCCCTCCACTTT.

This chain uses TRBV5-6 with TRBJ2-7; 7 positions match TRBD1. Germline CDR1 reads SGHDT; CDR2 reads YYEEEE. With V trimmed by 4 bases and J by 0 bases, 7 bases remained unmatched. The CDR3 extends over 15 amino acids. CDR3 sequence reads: CASSQDRDISYEQYF. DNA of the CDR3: TGTGCCAGCAGCCAAGACAGGGACATCTCCTACGAGCAGTACTTC.

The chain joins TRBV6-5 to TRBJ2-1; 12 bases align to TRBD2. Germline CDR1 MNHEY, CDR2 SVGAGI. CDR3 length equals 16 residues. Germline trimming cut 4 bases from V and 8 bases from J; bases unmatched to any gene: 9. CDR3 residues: CASSSGLAGGLDEQFF. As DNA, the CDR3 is TGTGCCAGCAGTTCTGGGCTAGCGGGGGGGCTCGATGAGCAGTTCTTC.

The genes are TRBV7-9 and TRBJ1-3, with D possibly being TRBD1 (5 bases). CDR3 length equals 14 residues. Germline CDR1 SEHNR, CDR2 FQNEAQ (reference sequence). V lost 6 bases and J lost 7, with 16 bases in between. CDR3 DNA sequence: TGTGCCAGCAGTCAGACAGAATTTATCAACACCATATATTTT. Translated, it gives CASSQTEFINTIYF.

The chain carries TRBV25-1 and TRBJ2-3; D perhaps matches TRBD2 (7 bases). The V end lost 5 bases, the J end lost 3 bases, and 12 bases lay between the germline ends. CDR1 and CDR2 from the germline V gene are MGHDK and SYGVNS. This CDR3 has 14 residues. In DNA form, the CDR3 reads TGTGCCAGCAGTCCGGGGGGCAGGACAGATACGCAGTATTTT. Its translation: CASSPGGRTDTQYF.